This T cell receptor (beta chain) was sequenced during a study of chemoradiotherapy in HPV16-positive cancers. Study results and limitations: In HPV16-positive patients, HPV-responsive T-cell expansion tracked better recurrence-free survival. During treatment, candidate HPV-specific clones and E7-related motifs expanded in tumor. HPV-specific T cells were functionally defined from only a couple of HPV16-positive patients.

The CDR3 totals 13 residues. Germline V gene lookup returns CDR1 SQVTM and CDR2 ANQGSEA. Deletions cut 4 bases from V and 0 bases from J, with 6 bases between. Profiling relied on immunoSEQ multiplex PCR, and the TCRdb table lists in-frame clones only, not all of them. The sample lists around 11,000 clones, 70% to 80% seen once, with about 37% in the top ten. Repertoires were sampled repeatedly during chemoradiotherapy. This clone was counted only a few times. Its antigen is not known. The TCR comes from a human donor with HPV-associated anogenital cancer. The sample was taken from a patient who underwent chemoradiotherapy. The chain combines TRBV29-1 with TRBJ1-4; no firm D call. This CDR3 is CSVGGATNEKLFF. CDR3 in DNA: TGCAGCGTTGGGGGAGCAACTAATGAAAAACTGTTTTTT.